This T cell receptor beta chain derives from a study of PD-1 blockade in classical Hodgkin lymphoma. From germline, CDR1 is SEHNR and CDR2 FQNEAQ (reference sequence). This CDR3 is built from 13 residues. V was clipped by 1 base and J by 4 bases, with 7 bases between them. Worth noting for this clone: Its antigen is as yet unknown.

Method: immunoSEQ multiplex PCR; TCRdb's copy keeps in-frame clones and lacks some. The data show nearly 25,000 clones, 84% seen once. Notes on the study in general: Compared with baseline, CD4+ but not CD8+ TCR diversity had risen significantly by C4D1.

All the patients suffered relapse after autologous stem cell transplantation, and brentuximab vedotin exposure differed. The study purified CD4+ T cells from thawed PBMCs using magnetic negative selection. This sequence joins TRBV7-9 and TRBJ1-1; weak D call: TRBD1 (6 bases). The sequences come from CD4+ T cells from blood, collected at baseline. This clonotype originated in a human donor with classical Hodgkin lymphoma. The chain's CDR3 is CASSLEGGTEAFF. The CDR3 DNA reads as TGTGCCAGCAGCTTAGAGGGGGGCACTGAAGCTTTCTTT.